Below, 9 T cell receptor beta chains from the same sample are listed, as sequenced in a study of CD8 T cells in ankylosing spondylitis. Using its own MiXCR run on the 5' RACE reads, TCRdb lists one record per CDR3 protein. Counted here are tens of thousands of distinct CDR3 sequences, roughly 17% occurring once; the ten biggest clones make up around 30%. The sequenced material came from blood. These receptors came from a male donor with ankylosing spondylitis or in good health (not recorded which).

This clonotype was found a few times. The J gene is TRBJ2-1, the V gene TRBV29-1, with a possible D match to TRBD1 (6 bases). Deletions cut 5 bases from V and 2 bases from J, with 22 bases between. This CDR3 has 17 amino acids. Germline V gene sequence: CDR1 SQVTM, CDR2 ANQGSEA. The chain's CDR3 is CSVNIQGWGNAYNEQFF. CDR3 nucleotides: TGCAGCGTTAACATCCAGGGGTGGGGGAACGCCTACAATGAGCAGTTCTTC.

As concerns this clonotype: This sequence may be a read error, since a much larger clone differs from it by one base. The chain carries TRBV3-1 and TRBJ2-3; D gene ambiguous. Germline V gene lookup returns CDR1 LGHDT and CDR2 YNNKEL (reference sequence). There are 15 residues in the CDR3. V gave up 3 bases and J gave up 0 bases, with 10 bases separating them. The CDR3 loop is CASSHETRSTDTQYF. CDR3 in DNA: TGTGCCAGCAGCCATGAGACACGGAGCACAGATACGCAGTATTTT.

The chain joins TRBV4-1 to TRBJ1-2; D not certain. CDR1 and CDR2 (germline): MGHRA, YSYEKL. Trimming cost V 4 bases and J 7 bases, with 10 bases left between them. The CDR3 contains 12 residues. The CDR3 region is CASSPLEGGYTF. The CDR3, as DNA: TGCGCCAGCAGCCCCCTGGAGGGTGGCTACACCTTC.

This clonotype was seen ten or more times. V and J are TRBV7-2 and TRBJ2-3, with 12 bases aligning to TRBD2. V trimming: 5 bases; J trimming: 4 bases; junction bases outside the gene matches: 10. Germline V CDR1 and CDR2: SGHTA, FQGNSA. This CDR3 has 17 residues. CDR3 DNA sequence: TGTGCCAGCAGCCAAGGACTAGCGGGATTTTATGCAGATACGCAGTATTTT. Translated, it gives CASSQGLAGFYADTQYF.

This clonotype has only a few counts. Written as DNA, the CDR3 is TGCAGCGTGCACCGGGACGGAACCTACAATGAGCAGTTCTTC. Encoded protein: CSVHRDGTYNEQFF. This chain connects TRBV29-1 to TRBJ2-1, with D possibly being TRBD1 or TRBD2 (5 bases each). Trimming removed 6 bases at V and 2 bases at J, with 14 bases between. The CDR3 totals 14 residues. CDR1 is SQVTM, CDR2 ANQGSEA, per germline.

This clonotype was seen more than once but under ten times. The chain uses TRBV10-3 and TRBJ2-5; the D gene is possibly TRBD2 (6 bases). V dropped 8 bases and J dropped 7 bases, with 26 bases sitting between them. This CDR3 contains 16 residues. CDR1 is ENHRY, CDR2 SYGVKD, per germline. CDR3 nucleotide sequence: TGTGCCATCGGCGGTAGTCTCGAGGTGCGGGGAGGGACCCAGTACTTC. This encodes CAIGGSLEVRGGTQYF.

This clonotype was picked up a small number of times. This chain links TRBV18 with TRBJ1-1; 7 bases match TRBD1. V was pared by 2 bases and J by 10 bases, with 7 bases of the junction left unmatched. The CDR3 is 13 amino acids. Germline assignment: CDR1 KGHSH and CDR2 LQKENI. DNA of the CDR3: TGTGCCAGCTCACCAGAACCGACAGGGACAGCTTTCTTT. Protein sequence: CASSPEPTGTAFF.

This clonotype was seen repeatedly, ten times or more. V and J are TRBV7-2 and TRBJ2-2, with 11 bases lining up with TRBD2. Looked up from germline, CDR1 is SGHTA and CDR2 is FQGNSA. This CDR3 is built from 15 residues. J gave up 7 bases and V 5 bases, and 6 bases lay outside the gene matches. This chain's CDR3 is CASSGLTSGGGELFF. The CDR3 DNA is TGTGCCAGCAGCGGTCTAACTAGCGGGGGCGGGGAGCTGTTTTTT.

V is TRBV5-4 and J is TRBJ2-1; the match to TRBD1 covers 8 bases. This CDR3 is built from 16 residues. V lost 3 bases, J lost 0 bases, and 5 bases stayed unmatched. Germline lookup yields CDR1 SGHNT and CDR2 YYREEE (reference sequence). CDR3 DNA: TGTGCCAGCAGCTCGACAGGGGACAGCTCCTACAATGAGCAGTTCTTC. Translation gives CASSSTGDSSYNEQFF.